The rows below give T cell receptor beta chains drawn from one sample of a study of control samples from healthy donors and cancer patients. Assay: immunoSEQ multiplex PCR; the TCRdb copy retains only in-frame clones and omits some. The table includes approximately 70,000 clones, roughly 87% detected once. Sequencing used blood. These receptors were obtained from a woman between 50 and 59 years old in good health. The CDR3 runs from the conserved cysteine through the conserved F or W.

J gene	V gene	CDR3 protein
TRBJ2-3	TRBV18	CASSSPVGSYTDTQYF
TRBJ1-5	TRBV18	CASSLDGNQPQHF
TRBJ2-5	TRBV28	CASSGETQYF
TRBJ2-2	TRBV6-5	CASSYSVVGTGELFF
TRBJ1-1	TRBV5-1	CASSPRTDMNTEAFF
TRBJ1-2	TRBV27	CASSLSGRTGVYGYTF
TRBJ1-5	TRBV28	CASSLRGDNQPQHF
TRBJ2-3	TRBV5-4	CASSFSGATDTQYF
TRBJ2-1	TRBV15	CATSPTSGTYNEQFF
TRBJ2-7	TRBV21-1	CASSKRPSSVSYEQYF
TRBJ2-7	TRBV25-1	CASSDRGWHEQYF
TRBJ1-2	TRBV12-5	CASGLEGANYGYTF
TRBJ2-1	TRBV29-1	CSVPEAQYNEQFF
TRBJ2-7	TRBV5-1	CASSQDGYEQYF
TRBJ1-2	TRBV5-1	CASSQTGAYGYTF
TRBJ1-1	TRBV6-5	CASTPDRRRAEAFF
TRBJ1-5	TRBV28	CASSPPADYSNQPQHF
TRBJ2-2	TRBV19	CASSRGLAGSTGELFF
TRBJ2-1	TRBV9	CASSVAGDHNEQFF
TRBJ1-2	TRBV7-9	CASSLVTGKYGYTF
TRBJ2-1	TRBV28	CASSPGLGIYNEQFF
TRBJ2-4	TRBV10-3	CAIRRQGAGIQYF
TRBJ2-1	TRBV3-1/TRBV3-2	CASSPVRTSQISGEQFF
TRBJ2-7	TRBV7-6	CASSLRVSGDLTSYEQYF
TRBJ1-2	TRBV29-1	CSVEQSTYGYTF
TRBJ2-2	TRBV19	CASRSGSRTGELFF
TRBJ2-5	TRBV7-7	CASSSGQGETQYF
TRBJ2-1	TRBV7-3	CASSPNPPTARANEQFF
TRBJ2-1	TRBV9	CASSPGLAGGKEFF
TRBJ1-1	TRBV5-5	CASSPYRGMNTEAFF
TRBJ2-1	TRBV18	CASSPYMGADNEQFF
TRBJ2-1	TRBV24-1	CATSDPPGQYNEQFF
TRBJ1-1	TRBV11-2	CASSPRQIFSNTEAFF
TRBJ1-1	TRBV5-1	CASSMATGNTEAFF
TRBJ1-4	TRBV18	CASSPTDIEKLFF
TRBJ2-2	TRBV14	CASSQVATGELFF
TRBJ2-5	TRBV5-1	CASSLMPSGVEETQYF
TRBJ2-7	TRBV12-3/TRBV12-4	CASSFGHSYEQYF
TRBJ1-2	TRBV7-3	CASSPQERGGYTF
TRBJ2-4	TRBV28	CASSPGTVAKNIQYF
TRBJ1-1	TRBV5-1	CASSLEFYSEEAFF
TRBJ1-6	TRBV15	CATSDRQAANSPLHF